This entry concerns a single TCR beta chain. The CDR3 runs to 15 residues. Trimming pared 3 bases from V and 6 bases from J, leaving 15 bases between. Germline CDR1 SGHAT, CDR2 FQNNGV. The data belong to a study of blood T cell repertoires in COVID-19. For the study at large: COVID-19 samples from acute and convalescent phases originated in the United States, Italy and Spain. Sources were T cells, B-cell-depleted T cells, or PBMCs; the material itself was cDNA or gDNA.

Authors' methods: For nucleated cells, counts were estimated from reference gene primer amplification. The table came from immunoSEQ multiplex PCR; TCRdb's copy has only in-frame clones and leaves some out. The DNA was the basis for D and trimming; V, J and clone size are from that table. There are 90,000 to 130,000 clones in the sample; more than 75% occur only once, and about 3% lies in the top ten. The sample was peripheral blood. The chain joins TRBV11-2 to TRBJ2-1; possible D gene TRBD1, 6 bases. The receptor's source is a woman aged 45-65 years with acute or convalescent COVID-19. This CDR3 is CASSFNGQGSNEQFF. The CDR3 nucleotides are TGTGCCAGCAGCTTTAACGGCCAGGGGAGCAATGAGCAGTTCTTC.